This entry lists 15 T cell receptor beta chains sequenced from one sample in a study of T cell changes during pregnancy in multiple sclerosis. The method was immunoSEQ multiplex PCR; TCRdb's version includes in-frame clones alone and lacks a portion of them. The repertoire holds some 71,000 clones, with roughly nine tenths as singletons. The specimen was CD4+ T cells from peripheral blood mononuclear cells, collected in the third trimester of pregnancy. These receptors originate from a female donor in good health, enrolled as a control in a pregnancy study.

This clone was seen once. The chain joins TRBV29-1 to TRBJ2-6; D unresolved. The CDR3 spans 13 residues. V was cut by 4 bases and J by 1 base, with 5 bases left in between. Looked up from germline, CDR1 is SQVTM and CDR2 is ANQGSEA. The CDR3 coding sequence is TGCAGCGTTGCCCTATCTGGGGCCAACGTCCTGACTTTC. Residues: CSVALSGANVLTF.

V usage is TRBV9 and J usage is TRBJ2-6; D is perhaps TRBD1 (6 bases). The CDR3 consists of 16 residues. Germline CDR1 reads SGDLS; CDR2 reads YYNGEE. With 3 bases removed from V and 0 bases from J, the gap between germline ends came to 10 bases. In nucleotides, the CDR3 is TGTGCCAGCAGCGGGGGACAAATCTCTGGGGCCAACGTCCTGACTTTC. It encodes CASSGGQISGANVLTF.

The chain recombines TRBV20-1 with TRBJ1-1, with D possibly being TRBD1 (6 bases). This CDR3 is built from 11 residues. Germline CDR1 is DFQATT and CDR2 is SNEGSKA (reference sequence). Trimming shortened V by 6 bases and J by 6 bases, and 11 bases separated the two germline ends. CDR3 nucleotides: TGCAGTGCCCACCAGGGGCCTGAAGCTTTCTTT. Protein sequence: CSAHQGPEAFF.

This clone has a single count. The junction and the germline gene differ at one end; a read error may be behind it. The chain links TRBV7-7 to TRBJ1-1, with D unclear. Germline loops: CDR1 SSHAT, CDR2 FNYEAQ (reference sequence). This CDR3 is built from 13 residues. CDR3 DNA sequence: TGTGCTAGCAGCAAGTCCGGGAACACTGAAGCTTTCTTT. This translates into CASSKSGNTEAFF.

The V gene is TRBV6-5, the J gene TRBJ1-6; TRBD1 might be the D (5 bases). The V gene's germline CDR1 is MNHEY and CDR2 SVGAGI. The CDR3 runs to 16 residues. Trimming removed 2 bases from V and 0 bases from J, with 8 bases in between. CDR3 coding DNA: TGTGCCAGCAGTTACGACAGTAGCTCCTATAATTCACCCCTCCACTTT. It translates to CASSYDSSSYNSPLHF.

This clone has a single count. This chain joins TRBV30 and TRBJ1-5, with D perhaps matching TRBD1 (5 bases). The CDR3 contains 15 residues. In germline, CDR1 is GTSNPN, CDR2 SVGIG (reference sequence). V was cut by 0 bases and J by 3 bases, with 12 bases left in between. The CDR3 loop is CAWSVPGISNQPQHF. The CDR3 DNA follows: TGTGCCTGGAGTGTACCAGGGATTTCCAATCAGCCCCAGCATTTT.

The V and J genes are TRBV19 and TRBJ2-5; tentatively, D is TRBD1 (7 bases). Germline CDR1 LNHDA, CDR2 SQIVND (reference sequence). The CDR3 length is 14 residues. V lost 3 bases and J 4 bases, leaving 12 bases between the germline ends. Here the CDR3 reads CASSIQGGRETQYF. The CDR3 DNA follows: TGTGCCAGTAGTATCCAGGGGGGACGAGAGACCCAGTACTTC. The full variable domain, in which reference TRBV19 and TRBJ2-5 provide the parts outside the CDR3, is DGGITQSPKYLFRKEGQNVTLSCEQNLNHDAMYWYRQDPGQGLRLIYYSQIVNDFQKGDIAEGYSVSREKKESFPLTVTSAQKNPTAFYLCASSIQGGRETQYFGPGTRLLVL.

The V and J genes are TRBV5-6 and TRBJ1-2, with TRBD1 matching 7 bases. The length of the CDR3 is 15 residues. CDR1 SGHDT and CDR2 YYEEEE come from the germline V gene. The V gene end was trimmed by 4 bases and the J gene end by 1 base; junction bases not matched to a gene: 7. CDR3 loop: CASSPIQGFNYGYTF. CDR3 DNA: TGTGCCAGCAGCCCAATACAGGGGTTTAACTATGGCTACACCTTC.

The rearrangement uses TRBV11-2 and TRBJ2-1; weak D call: TRBD2 (5 bases). Germline V gene sequence: CDR1 SGHAT, CDR2 FQNNGV. CDR3 length equals 17 residues. Trimming left V 4 bases short and J 5 bases short, with 21 bases between. For the CDR3, the DNA is TGTGCCAGCAGCTGGTTACCGCAGGACGGAGGTGACAATGAGCAGTTCTTC. Translation: CASSWLPQDGGDNEQFF. The entire variable domain, with the rest obtained from reference TRBV11-2 and TRBJ2-1, is as follows: EAGVAQSPRYKIIEKRQSVAFWCNPISGHATLYWYQQILGQGPKLLIQFQNNGVVDDSQLPKDRFSAERLKGVDSTLKIQPAKLEDSAVYLCASSWLPQDGGDNEQFFGPGTRLTVL.

The V and J genes are TRBV2 and TRBJ2-7; 7 bases align to TRBD1. The CDR3 is 13 residues long. Germline trimming cut 5 bases from V and 6 bases from J; bases unmatched to any gene: 7. CDR1 is SNHLY and CDR2 is FYNNEI in the germline V gene. The CDR3 DNA sequence: TGTGCCAGCAGTTGGACAGGTCTAAGCGAGCAGTACTTC. Protein: CASSWTGLSEQYF.

This sequence joins TRBV7-6 and TRBJ1-5; perhaps TRBD1 as D (6 bases). The germline V gene has CDR1 SGHVS and CDR2 FNYEAQ. Trimming cost V 5 bases and J 4 bases, with 9 bases left between them. The CDR3 loop spans 13 amino acids. This CDR3 is CASSARGNQPQHF. Here the CDR3 DNA reads TGTGCCAGCAGCGCCAGGGGAAATCAGCCCCAGCATTTT.

The chain joins TRBV19 to TRBJ2-1; tentative D call: TRBD1 (5 bases). CDR3 length: 15 amino acids. V gave up 3 bases and J gave up 1 base, with 10 bases separating them. The germline V gene has CDR1 LNHDA and CDR2 SQIVND (reference sequence). CDR3 nucleotides: TGTGCCAGTAGTATCGAGGACATATCCTACAATGAGCAGTTCTTC. This codes for CASSIEDISYNEQFF.

The chain carries TRBV11-2 and TRBJ1-6; maybe TRBD1 (5 bases). Germline CDR1 SGHAT, CDR2 FQNNGV. The CDR3 covers 14 residues. The V and J ends lost 0 bases and 10 bases respectively, with 10 bases between them. CDR3 DNA sequence: TGTGCCAGCAGCTTAGATCTGGGGGGGTCACCCCTCCACTTT. It specifies CASSLDLGGSPLHF.

The chain couples TRBV13 to TRBJ1-3; no firm D call. Germline V CDR1 and CDR2: PRHDT, FYEKMQ (reference sequence). Deletions cut 1 base from V and 0 bases from J, with 7 bases between. The CDR3 is 15 residues long. The CDR3 spells CASSLVQSSGNTIYF. DNA for the CDR3: TGTGCCAGCAGCTTAGTACAGAGCTCTGGAAACACCATATATTTT.

The CDR3 nucleotides read TGTGCCAGCAGCTTATTGGGCGGGGGGGCAGGTGAAGATGAGCAGTTCTTC. Translating gives CASSLLGGGAGEDEQFF. The rearrangement uses TRBV7-2 and TRBJ2-1; TRBD2 matches at 9 bases. The CDR3 sequence is 17 residues long. Per the germline V gene, CDR1 is SGHTA and CDR2 is FQGNSA. J was trimmed by 8 bases and V by 2 bases; bases with no gene match: 13. The full variable domain, in which reference TRBV7-2 and TRBJ2-1 provide the parts outside the CDR3, is GAGVSQSPSNKVTEKGKDVELRCDPISGHTALYWYRQSLGQGLEFLIYFQGNSAPDKSGLPSDRFSAERTGGSVSTLTIQRTQQEDSAVYLCASSLLGGGAGEDEQFFGPGTRLTVL.